A single sample is the source of the 21 T cell receptor beta chains below, sequenced in a study of blood T cell repertoires in COVID-19. Only in-frame clones appear in the TCRdb table, and some are missing; sequencing was by immunoSEQ multiplex PCR. The data show roughly 25,000 clones, with 90% seen just once and around 11% held by the top ten. Input material: peripheral blood. The receptors were gathered from a man between 65 and 85 years old with acute or convalescent COVID-19.

V and J are TRBV5-1 and TRBJ2-1, with TRBD2 as a possible D gene (6 bases). CDR3 length equals 15 residues. CDR1 SGHRS and CDR2 YFSETQ come from the germline V gene. V shed 0 bases and J shed 7 bases, with 14 bases lying between them. This chain's CDR3 is CASSLGGTGGNEQFF. The CDR3 DNA is TGCGCCAGCAGCTTGGGAGGGACTGGAGGGAATGAGCAGTTCTTC.

The V call is TRBV29-1, the J call TRBJ2-3; 7 bases line up with TRBD1. V was pared by 8 bases and J by 0 bases, with 2 bases of the junction left unmatched. Germline V lookup: CDR1 SQVTM, CDR2 ANQGSEA. This CDR3 has 12 amino acids. CDR3 nucleotide sequence: TGCAGCCAGGGACAGAGCACAGATACGCAGTATTTT. This gives the protein CSQGQSTDTQYF.

The J gene is TRBJ1-5, the V gene TRBV19; no reliable D call. The CDR3 length is 13 residues. CDR1 and CDR2 (germline): LNHDA, SQIVND (reference sequence). V was pared by 3 bases and J by 3 bases, with 6 bases between. CDR3 region: CASSISPNQPQHF. The DNA of the CDR3 is TGTGCCAGTAGTATTTCTCCCAATCAGCCCCAGCATTTT.

The chain links TRBV28 to TRBJ1-3, with a tentative D call TRBD1 (5 bases). The CDR3 contains 15 residues. Trimming stripped 5 bases from V and 0 bases from J, with 11 bases between. CDR1 and CDR2 (germline): MDHEN, SYDVKM. In DNA, the CDR3 is TGTGCCAGCAGTACCAGGGTAGTCTCTGGAAACACCATATATTTT. This encodes CASSTRVVSGNTIYF.

Only one count was recorded for this clone. The chain is built from TRBV2 and TRBJ2-2; 10 bases align to TRBD2. The trim removed 5 bases at V and 3 bases at J, leaving 9 bases unmatched. The CDR3 loop spans 17 amino acids. Germline-derived CDR1 and CDR2 are SNHLY and FYNNEI. CDR3 nucleotide sequence: TGTGCCAGCAGTCTCGGACTAGCGGTTTCCGACACCGGGGAGCTGTTTTTT. It is translated as CASSLGLAVSDTGELFF.

This clone was observed a single time. The chain joins TRBV6-2 or TRBV6-3 to TRBJ2-5, with D possibly matching TRBD1 (5 bases). Trimming left V 5 bases short and J 1 base short, with 11 bases between. This CDR3 has 14 amino acids. CDR1 is MNHEY, CDR2 SVGEGT, per germline. CDR3 residues: CASSQGVFQETQYF. Here the CDR3 DNA reads TGTGCCAGCAGTCAAGGGGTCTTCCAAGAGACCCAGTACTTC.

V gene TRBV9 combines with J gene TRBJ2-1; 7 bases align to TRBD2. The CDR3 extends over 16 amino acids. The V gene end was trimmed by 0 bases and the J gene end by 1 base; junction bases not matched to a gene: 4. The germline CDR1 and CDR2 sequences are SGDLS and YYNGEE. CDR3 sequence: CASSVGGGRSYNEQFF. The CDR3 DNA follows: TGTGCCAGCAGCGTAGGCGGCGGGAGATCCTACAATGAGCAGTTCTTC.

The chain couples TRBV19 to TRBJ1-3, with 7 bases fitting TRBD1. Trimming took 5 bases from V and 1 from J; bases not matched to a gene: 11. Germline CDR1 LNHDA, CDR2 SQIVND (reference sequence). CDR3 length: 17 residues. CDR3 nucleotides: TGTGCCAGTAGTGCCACCGGGACAGTTCGTTCTGGAAACACCATATATTTT. It encodes CASSATGTVRSGNTIYF. Full variable domain (remainder filled in from reference TRBV19 and TRBJ1-3): DGGITQSPKYLFRKEGQNVTLSCEQNLNHDAMYWYRQDPGQGLRLIYYSQIVNDFQKGDIAEGYSVSREKKESFPLTVTSAQKNPTAFYLCASSATGTVRSGNTIYFGEGSWLTVV.

Only a few counts were recorded for this clone. The gene calls are TRBV7-2 and TRBJ2-3; 7 bases match TRBD2. The CDR3 sequence is 12 residues long. The ends lost 5 bases at V and 14 bases at J; junction bases unmatched: 10. Germline CDR1 reads SGHTA; CDR2 reads FQGNSA. The CDR3 coding sequence is TGTGCCAGCAGCCCCGGGACTAATATGGGGTATTTT. This translates into CASSPGTNMGYF.

The chain couples TRBV7-2 to TRBJ1-2; tentative D call: TRBD1 (6 bases). The CDR3 has 14 amino acids. Germline V CDR1 and CDR2: SGHTA, FQGNSA. Deletions cut 5 bases from V and 2 bases from J, with 12 bases between. The CDR3 DNA reads TGTGCCAGCAGCCCCCGGGACAAAAACTATGGCTACACCTTC. It encodes CASSPRDKNYGYTF.

The chain uses TRBV13 and TRBJ2-1; perhaps TRBD2 as D (6 bases). Germline V gene lookup returns CDR1 PRHDT and CDR2 FYEKMQ (reference sequence). This CDR3 spans 13 amino acids. V gave up 3 bases and J gave up 6 bases, with 9 bases separating them. The CDR3 coding sequence is TGTGCCAGCAGCTTCGGGACTGTCAATGAGCAGTTCTTC. Residues: CASSFGTVNEQFF.

The genes are TRBV6-5 and TRBJ1-5; TRBD1 aligns across 7 bases. Germline assignment: CDR1 MNHEY and CDR2 SVGAGI. CDR3 length: 15 residues. J lost 0 bases, V lost 6 bases, and 5 bases had no gene match. Here the CDR3 DNA reads TGTGCCAGCAGACCGGACAGGAGTAGCAATCAGCCCCAGCATTTT. Residues: CASRPDRSSNQPQHF.

The chain has TRBV6-5 and TRBJ1-1; 8 nucleotides line up with TRBD1. The CDR3 is 14 residues long. V was clipped by 6 bases and J by 1 base; unmatched bases: 4. Looked up from germline, CDR1 is MNHEY and CDR2 is SVGAGI. The CDR3 here is CASRVGTGNTEAFF. The DNA of the CDR3 is TGTGCCAGCAGAGTCGGGACAGGGAACACTGAAGCTTTCTTT.

The chain recombines TRBV19 with TRBJ1-4; possible D gene TRBD1, 5 bases. Trimming cost V 6 bases and J 7 bases, with 12 bases left between them. The CDR3 sequence is 13 residues long. Germline values: CDR1 LNHDA, CDR2 SQIVND (reference sequence). CDR3 protein: CASRDSSSEKLFF. CDR3 nucleotides: TGTGCCAGTAGAGACAGCAGCAGTGAAAAACTGTTTTTT.

The chain uses TRBV4-2 and TRBJ2-5; D possibly corresponds to TRBD2 (7 bases). V was pared by 5 bases and J by 2 bases, with 18 bases between. Germline CDR1 reads LGHNA; CDR2 reads YNFKEQ. The CDR3 is made up of 16 amino acids. In DNA form, the CDR3 reads TGTGCCAGCAGCTCTCGGGGGCGGGGGTTTCAAGAGACCCAGTACTTC. The encoded protein is CASSSRGRGFQETQYF.

The chain uses TRBV28 and TRBJ1-1, with D possibly matching TRBD1 (5 bases). The CDR3 extends over 13 amino acids. V was clipped by 10 bases and J by 1 base, with 13 bases between them. CDR1 is MDHEN and CDR2 is SYDVKM in the germline V gene. In DNA form, the CDR3 reads TGTGCCATCATTGGACACCAGAACACTGAAGCTTTCTTT. Its translation is CAIIGHQNTEAFF. The full variable domain, in which reference TRBV28 and TRBJ1-1 provide the parts outside the CDR3, is DVKVTQSSRYLVKRTGEKVFLECVQDMDHENMFWYRQDPGLGLRLIYFSYDVKMKEKGDIPEGYSVSREKKERFSLILESASTNQTSMYLCAIIGHQNTEAFFGQGTRLTVV.

The chain employs TRBV24-1 and TRBJ2-2, with D tentatively TRBD2 (6 bases). The CDR3 runs to 15 residues. Germline V lookup: CDR1 KGHDR, CDR2 SFDVKD. Deletions cut 9 bases from V and 0 bases from J, with 13 bases between. CDR3 in amino acids: CATAGGPANTGELFF. The DNA for the CDR3 is TGTGCCACCGCCGGAGGGCCTGCGAACACCGGGGAGCTGTTTTTT.

The chain combines TRBV14 with TRBJ2-5, with D possibly being TRBD2 (6 bases). The CDR3 runs to 14 residues. Germline V gives CDR1 SGHDN, CDR2 FVKESK. Between the trimmed V and J ends, which lost 4 bases and 5 bases, there was a span of 14 bases. In DNA form, the CDR3 reads TGTGCCAGCAGCCCGGGACTGGGAACGGAGACCCAGTACTTC. It is translated as CASSPGLGTETQYF.

V gene TRBV29-1 combines with J gene TRBJ2-7; perhaps TRBD2 as D (6 bases). Germline lookup yields CDR1 SQVTM and CDR2 ANQGSEA. V shed 3 bases and J shed 3 bases, with 12 bases lying between them. CDR3 length: 13 residues. The CDR3 sequence is CSVETRRGYEQYF. For the CDR3, the DNA is TGCAGCGTTGAGACGAGGAGGGGCTACGAGCAGTACTTC.

The chain recombines TRBV11-2 with TRBJ2-1, with D maybe TRBD2 (6 bases). The CDR3 loop spans 15 amino acids. Germline V CDR1 and CDR2: SGHAT, FQNNGV. Trimming left V 1 base short and J 9 bases short, with 16 bases between. The CDR3 sequence: CASSLVVSGEGEQFF. CDR3 coding DNA: TGTGCCAGCAGCTTAGTTGTTTCGGGGGAAGGTGAGCAGTTCTTC.

The chain employs TRBV5-1 and TRBJ2-7; TRBD2 is a possible D gene (6 bases). Germline assignment: CDR1 SGHRS and CDR2 YFSETQ. V shed 3 bases and J shed 8 bases, with 18 bases lying between them. The CDR3 totals 14 residues. The CDR3 loop reads CASSWTGETRQQYF. CDR3 nucleotide sequence: TGCGCCAGCAGCTGGACGGGAGAAACTAGACAGCAGTACTTC.